This TCR beta chain was sequenced for a study of shared clonotypes between healthy human individuals. Study-level information: Each donor had three CD4 naive, three CD4 memory, two CD8 naive and one CD8 memory plate.

Sequencing was at deep level. Profiled with immunoSEQ multiplex PCR; TCRdb holds only in-frame clones, not every one. The table has roughly 1.5 million clones, 95% to 99% seen once. CD4+ cells yielded CD45RA+ naive and CD45RA-negative memory subsets. Germline V lookup: CDR1 SGHRS, CDR2 YFSETQ. Trimming cost V 0 bases and J 2 bases, with 4 bases left between them. This CDR3 spans 13 amino acids. Comments on this clone: This sample also contains other DNA sequences that code for the same CDR3.

The receptor's source is a man aged 25 to 45 in good health. The sample was naive CD4+ T cells sorted from blood. This sample's subset: CD45RA+ positively selected. The chain employs TRBV5-1 and TRBJ2-3, with D unresolved. The CDR3 nucleotides are TGCGCCAGCAGCTTGGGACTCACAGATACGCAGTATTTT. Protein sequence: CASSLGLTDTQYF.